The 19 T cell receptor beta chains below were found in one sample sequenced in a study of T cells in Graves' hyperthyroidism and ophthalmopathy. Amplified regions were TCR beta CDR3 sequences from RNA transcripts. With the HTBI primer set, the TCR CDR3 went through a first round of RT-PCR. TCRdb called the multiplex PCR reads again in MiXCR, with one record for every CDR3 protein. The sample records 600,000 to 650,000 distinct CDR3 sequences, about 17% being singletons. Source material: blood. The receptors stem from a woman under 40 with Graves' hyperthyroidism.

This clonotype was detected ten times or more. The rearrangement uses TRBV18 and TRBJ1-1; D perhaps matches TRBD1 (5 bases). Per germline, CDR1 KGHSH and CDR2 LQKENI. The CDR3 is 13 amino acids. Trimming stripped 8 bases from V and 2 bases from J, with 12 bases between. CDR3 in DNA: TGTGCCAGCATATTCGACAGAAACACTGAAGCTTTCTTT. Translating it yields CASIFDRNTEAFF. The full variable domain, its missing parts supplied by reference TRBV18 and TRBJ1-1, is NAGVMQNPRHLVRRRGQEARLRCSPMKGHSHVYWYRQLPEEGLKFMVYLQKENIIDESGMPKERFSAEFPKEGPSILRIQQVVRGDSAAYFCASIFDRNTEAFFGQGTRLTVV.

This clonotype was counted many times. The gene calls are TRBV12-3 or TRBV12-4 and TRBJ2-7; possible D gene TRBD1, 5 bases. This CDR3 has 15 amino acids. V gave up 3 bases and J gave up 4 bases, with 16 bases separating them. CDR3 sequence reads: CASSFGQGGWYEQYF. The CDR3 DNA sequence: TGTGCCAGCAGTTTCGGGCAGGGTGGCTGGTACGAGCAGTACTTC.

In this sample, this clonotype turned up many times. The chain joins TRBV7-2 to TRBJ2-7; 8 bases fit TRBD1. The V segment lost 0 bases and the J segment 6 bases; nucleotides outside the gene matches: 7. Germline V gene sequence: CDR1 SGHTA, CDR2 FQGNSA. The CDR3 contains 15 residues. CDR3 region: CASSLAWQGAREQYF. The CDR3 nucleotides are TGTGCCAGCAGCTTAGCTTGGCAGGGGGCACGCGAGCAGTACTTC.

This clonotype appeared many times. The chain employs TRBV2 and TRBJ1-2; D gene ambiguous. Trimming removed 0 bases from V and 7 bases from J, with 12 bases in between. The CDR3 is made up of 14 amino acids. The V gene's germline CDR1 is SNHLY and CDR2 FYNNEI. In DNA, the CDR3 is TGTGCCAGCAGTGAAGCTCTCGGATTTGGTGGCTACACCTTC. This translates into CASSEALGFGGYTF. The full variable domain, in which reference TRBV2 and TRBJ1-2 provide the parts outside the CDR3, is EPEVTQTPSHQVTQMGQEVILRCVPISNHLYFYWYRQILGQKVEFLVSFYNNEISEKSEIFDDQFSVERPDGSNFTLKIRSTKLEDSAMYFCASSEALGFGGYTFGSGTRLTVV.

As concerns this clonotype: A much larger clone differs by one base, so this may be a read error. The chain combines TRBV20-1 with TRBJ2-5; a possible D gene is TRBD1 (6 bases). V lost 3 bases, J lost 2 bases, and 7 bases lay in between. The CDR3 covers 12 residues. The germline gives CDR1 DFQATT, CDR2 SNEGSKA (reference sequence). CDR3 nucleotides: TGCAGTGCTAGTAGGGGGCAAGAGACCCAGTACTTC. Its translation: CSASRGQETQYF.

The table lists this clonotype with many counts. The chain is built from TRBV28 and TRBJ1-5; TRBD1 might be the D (6 bases). CDR1 and CDR2 (germline): MDHEN, SYDVKM. This CDR3 contains 14 residues. V lost 8 bases and J lost 2, with 13 bases in between. The CDR3 reads CASDLQGGNQPQHF. The CDR3 DNA is TGTGCCAGCGACCTACAGGGAGGCAATCAGCCCCAGCATTTT.

This clonotype has just a few counts. The chain is built from TRBV7-8 and TRBJ1-3, with D possibly being TRBD1 (5 bases). The CDR3 has 17 residues. Germline CDR1 reads SGHVS; CDR2 reads FQNEAQ. Trimming removed 4 bases from V and 3 bases from J, with 19 bases in between. The CDR3 sequence is CASSYQAFRGRGNTIYF. CDR3 in DNA: TGTGCCAGCAGCTACCAAGCCTTCCGGGGACGTGGAAACACCATATATTTT.

There are many counts of this clonotype. This chain joins TRBV7-9 and TRBJ1-1, with a tentative D call TRBD1 (6 bases). CDR1 and CDR2 from the germline V gene are SEHNR and FQNEAQ (reference sequence). CDR3 length equals 14 residues. Trimming took 2 bases from V and 5 from J, leaving 12 bases between them. The DNA of the CDR3 is TGTGCCAGCAGCTTAACAGGGCCGTGGACTGAAGCTTTCTTT. This translates into CASSLTGPWTEAFF.

In its sample, this clonotype was seen many times. The chain joins TRBV28 to TRBJ2-7; D is unresolved. The V gene lost 5 bases and the J gene lost 5 bases, with 16 bases spanning the gap. This CDR3 contains 14 residues. Looked up from germline, CDR1 is MDHEN and CDR2 is SYDVKM. The CDR3 DNA sequence: TGTGCCAGCAGTCTAAGGGTCAACCTCAACGAGCAGTACTTC. Its protein is CASSLRVNLNEQYF.

Worth noting for this clonotype: Relative to the germline gene, one junction end is altered; a read error may explain this. The rearrangement links TRBV7-3 to TRBJ2-1, with 9 bases aligning to TRBD2. The CDR3 is 13 residues long. In germline, CDR1 is SGHTA, CDR2 FQGTGA. The CDR3 spells CTSSLAGVSEQFF. The CDR3 bases are TGTACCAGCAGCTTAGCGGGAGTAAGTGAGCAGTTCTTC.

Many counts were recorded for this clonotype. The CDR3 DNA follows: TGTGCCAGCAGCTTGGACAGGAGGCGCGAGCAGTACTTC. Translation gives CASSLDRRREQYF. This chain uses TRBV11-2 with TRBJ2-7, with 7 bases matching TRBD1. CDR3 length: 13 residues. The V gene's germline CDR1 is SGHAT and CDR2 FQNNGV. Losses at the gene ends were 3 bases for V and 6 bases for J; bases not matched to a gene: 5. Full variable domain (remainder filled in from reference TRBV11-2 and TRBJ2-7): EAGVAQSPRYKIIEKRQSVAFWCNPISGHATLYWYQQILGQGPKLLIQFQNNGVVDDSQLPKDRFSAERLKGVDSTLKIQPAKLEDSAVYLCASSLDRRREQYFGPGTRLTVT.

This clonotype showed up many times. The rearrangement links TRBV20-1 to TRBJ2-1, with 12 bases matching TRBD2. The germline gives CDR1 DFQATT, CDR2 SNEGSKA (reference sequence). CDR3 size: 20 residues. V shed 2 bases, J shed 0 bases, and the junction held 14 bases outside the gene matches. CDR3: CSARSGLAGGPALSYNEQFF. CDR3 sequence (DNA): TGCAGTGCTAGAAGTGGCCTAGCGGGAGGGCCAGCCCTCTCCTACAATGAGCAGTTCTTC.

Ten or more counts support this clonotype. The chain employs TRBV30 and TRBJ2-7; 8 nucleotides match TRBD2. After removal of 4 bases from V and 3 bases from J, the junction contained 5 bases not matched to a gene. The germline CDR1 and CDR2 sequences are GTSNPN and SVGIG (reference sequence). This CDR3 has 13 amino acids. CDR3 residues: CAWNSAGVYEQYF. CDR3 in DNA: TGTGCCTGGAATTCAGCGGGAGTCTACGAGCAGTACTTC.

V gene TRBV28 combines with J gene TRBJ2-7; D call uncertain. The CDR3 contains 14 residues. Germline V gene lookup returns CDR1 MDHEN and CDR2 SYDVKM. V lost 0 bases, J lost 7 bases, and 13 bases lay in between. CDR3 residues: CASSLWSAQREQYF. In DNA, the CDR3 is TGTGCCAGCAGTTTATGGTCGGCCCAGAGGGAGCAGTACTTC. Drawing the rest from reference TRBV28 and TRBJ2-7, the complete variable domain is DVKVTQSSRYLVKRTGEKVFLECVQDMDHENMFWYRQDPGLGLRLIYFSYDVKMKEKGDIPEGYSVSREKKERFSLILESASTNQTSMYLCASSLWSAQREQYFGPGTRLTVT.

The genes are TRBV2 and TRBJ2-2; maybe TRBD2 (6 bases). The CDR3 consists of 16 residues. Trimming stripped 4 bases from V and 2 bases from J, with 14 bases between. Germline CDR1 and CDR2: SNHLY and FYNNEI. The CDR3 bases are TGTGCCAGCAGTGTGAGGGGACTCCTAAACACCGGGGAGCTGTTTTTT. It translates to CASSVRGLLNTGELFF.

This clonotype came up many times. The rearrangement uses TRBV27 and TRBJ2-2; TRBD1 agrees at 7 bases. V gave up 6 bases and J gave up 6 bases; unmatched junction bases: 7. This CDR3 spans 14 amino acids. Germline V gene sequence: CDR1 MNHEY, CDR2 SMNVEV (reference sequence). The CDR3, as DNA: TGTGCCAGCAGCCGGACAGGCCGGCCCGGGGAGCTGTTTTTT. It yields the protein CASSRTGRPGELFF.

The chain carries TRBV30 and TRBJ2-5; D not certain. Germline V gene lookup returns CDR1 GTSNPN and CDR2 SVGIG (reference sequence). Deletions cut 0 bases from V and 5 bases from J, with 16 bases between. This CDR3 spans 15 amino acids. CDR3 loop: CAWSVTGQVGETQYF. CDR3 nucleotide sequence: TGTGCCTGGAGTGTCACCGGTCAGGTGGGGGAGACCCAGTACTTC.

This clonotype came up many times. The chain joins TRBV2 to TRBJ2-3; D perhaps matches TRBD2 (5 bases). Germline lookup yields CDR1 SNHLY and CDR2 FYNNEI. There are 14 residues in the CDR3. V shed 5 bases and J shed 0 bases, with 9 bases lying between them. The CDR3 protein is CASSKSGSTDTQYF. The DNA of the CDR3 is TGTGCCAGCAGTAAAAGCGGAAGCACAGATACGCAGTATTTT. Supplemented by reference TRBV2 and TRBJ2-3, the full variable domain reads EPEVTQTPSHQVTQMGQEVILRCVPISNHLYFYWYRQILGQKVEFLVSFYNNEISEKSEIFDDQFSVERPDGSNFTLKIRSTKLEDSAMYFCASSKSGSTDTQYFGPGTRLTVL.

This clonotype was observed a few times. This chain links TRBV7-9 with TRBJ2-1, with 7 bases fitting TRBD2. The CDR3 is made up of 16 amino acids. Germline trimming cut 5 bases from V and 2 bases from J; bases unmatched to any gene: 9. The germline V gene encodes CDR1 SEHNR and CDR2 FQNEAQ (reference sequence). CDR3: CASSPILADPYNEQFF. The CDR3 DNA follows: TGTGCCAGCAGCCCAATTCTAGCGGATCCCTACAATGAGCAGTTCTTC.